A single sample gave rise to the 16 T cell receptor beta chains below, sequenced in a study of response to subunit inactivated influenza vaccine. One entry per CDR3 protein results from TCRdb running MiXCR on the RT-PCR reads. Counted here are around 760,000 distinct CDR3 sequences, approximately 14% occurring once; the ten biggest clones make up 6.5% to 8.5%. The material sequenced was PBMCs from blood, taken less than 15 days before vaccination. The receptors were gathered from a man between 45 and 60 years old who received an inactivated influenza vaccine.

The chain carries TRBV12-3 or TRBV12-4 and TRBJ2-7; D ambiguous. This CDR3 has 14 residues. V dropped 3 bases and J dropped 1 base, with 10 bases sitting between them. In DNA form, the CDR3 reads TGTGCCAGCAGTTTCCGGCGAAAATCCTACGAGCAGTACTTC. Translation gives CASSFRRKSYEQYF.

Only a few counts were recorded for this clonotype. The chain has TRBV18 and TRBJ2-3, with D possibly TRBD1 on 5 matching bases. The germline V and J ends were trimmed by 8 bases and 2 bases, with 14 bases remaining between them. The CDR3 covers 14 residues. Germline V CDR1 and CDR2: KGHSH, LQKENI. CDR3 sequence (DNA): TGTGCCAGCATCAAACAGGAGTTCACAGATACGCAGTATTTT. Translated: CASIKQEFTDTQYF.

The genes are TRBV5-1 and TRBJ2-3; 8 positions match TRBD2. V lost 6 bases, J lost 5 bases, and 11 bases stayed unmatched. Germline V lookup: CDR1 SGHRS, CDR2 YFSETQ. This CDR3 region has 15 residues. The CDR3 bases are TGCGCCAGCACCACTAGCGGCCAGGAGGTAGATACGCAGTATTTT. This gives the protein CASTTSGQEVDTQYF.

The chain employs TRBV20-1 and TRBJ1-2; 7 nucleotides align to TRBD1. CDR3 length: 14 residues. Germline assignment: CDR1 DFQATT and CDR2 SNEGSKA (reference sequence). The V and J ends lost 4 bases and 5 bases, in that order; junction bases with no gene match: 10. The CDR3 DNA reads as TGCAGTGCTACCTCCGGGACAGACCTATATGGCTACACCTTC. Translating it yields CSATSGTDLYGYTF.

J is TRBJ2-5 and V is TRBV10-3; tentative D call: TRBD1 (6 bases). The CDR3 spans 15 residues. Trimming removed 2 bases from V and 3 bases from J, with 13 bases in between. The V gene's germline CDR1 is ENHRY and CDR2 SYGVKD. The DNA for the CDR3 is TGTGCCATCAGTGAGGTGCAGGGGAAGGAAGAGACCCAGTACTTC. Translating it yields CAISEVQGKEETQYF.

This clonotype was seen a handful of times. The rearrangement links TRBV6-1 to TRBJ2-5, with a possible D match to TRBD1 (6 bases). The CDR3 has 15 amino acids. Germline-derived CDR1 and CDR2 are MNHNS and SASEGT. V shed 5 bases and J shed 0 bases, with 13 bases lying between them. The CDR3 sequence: CASSPLRGYQETQYF. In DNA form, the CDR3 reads TGTGCCAGCAGTCCCCTTAGGGGGTACCAAGAGACCCAGTACTTC.

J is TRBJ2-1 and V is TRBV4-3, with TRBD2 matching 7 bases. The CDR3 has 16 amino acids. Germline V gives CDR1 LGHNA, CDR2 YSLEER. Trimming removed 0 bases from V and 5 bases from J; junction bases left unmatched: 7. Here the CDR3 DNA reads TGCGCCAGCAGCCAAGATGAGGCTAGCGGTAACAATGAGCAGTTCTTC. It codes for CASSQDEASGNNEQFF.

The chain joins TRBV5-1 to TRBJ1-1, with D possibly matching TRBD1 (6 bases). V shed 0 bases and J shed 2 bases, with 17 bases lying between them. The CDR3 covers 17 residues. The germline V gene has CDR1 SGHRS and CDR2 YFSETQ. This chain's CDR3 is CASSLEFAGARNTEAFF. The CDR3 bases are TGCGCCAGCAGCTTGGAGTTTGCAGGGGCGCGTAACACTGAAGCTTTCTTT.

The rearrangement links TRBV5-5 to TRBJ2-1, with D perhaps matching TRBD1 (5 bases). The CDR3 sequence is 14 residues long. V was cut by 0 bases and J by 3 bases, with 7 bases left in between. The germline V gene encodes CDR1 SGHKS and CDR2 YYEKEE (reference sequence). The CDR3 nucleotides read TGTGCCAGCAGCTTGGCCCAGGGCTACAATGAGCAGTTCTTC. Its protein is CASSLAQGYNEQFF.

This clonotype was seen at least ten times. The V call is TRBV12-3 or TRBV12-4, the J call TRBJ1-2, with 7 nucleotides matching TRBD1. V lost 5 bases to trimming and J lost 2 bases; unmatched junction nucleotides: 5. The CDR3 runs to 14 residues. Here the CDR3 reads CASSPQDRNYGYTF. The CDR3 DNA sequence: TGTGCCAGCAGTCCCCAGGACAGGAACTATGGCTACACCTTC.

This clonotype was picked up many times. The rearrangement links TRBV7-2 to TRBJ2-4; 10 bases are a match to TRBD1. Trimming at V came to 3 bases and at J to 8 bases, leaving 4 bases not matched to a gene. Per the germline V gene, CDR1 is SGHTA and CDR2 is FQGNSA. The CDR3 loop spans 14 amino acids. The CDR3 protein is CASSFTGQGHIQYF. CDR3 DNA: TGTGCCAGCAGCTTTACGGGACAGGGGCACATTCAGTACTTC.

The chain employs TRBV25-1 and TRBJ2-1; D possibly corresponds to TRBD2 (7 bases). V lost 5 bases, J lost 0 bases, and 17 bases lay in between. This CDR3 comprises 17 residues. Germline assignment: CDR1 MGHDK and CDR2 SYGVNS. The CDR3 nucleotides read TGTGCCAGCAGTCCTAATCCCGGGGGGCCCTCCTACAATGAGCAGTTCTTC. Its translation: CASSPNPGGPSYNEQFF. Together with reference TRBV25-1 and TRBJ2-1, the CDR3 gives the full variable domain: EADIYQTPRYLVIGTGKKITLECSQTMGHDKMYWYQQDPGMELHLIHYSYGVNSTEKGDLSSESTVSRIRTEHFPLTLESARPSHTSQYLCASSPNPGGPSYNEQFFGPGTRLTVL.

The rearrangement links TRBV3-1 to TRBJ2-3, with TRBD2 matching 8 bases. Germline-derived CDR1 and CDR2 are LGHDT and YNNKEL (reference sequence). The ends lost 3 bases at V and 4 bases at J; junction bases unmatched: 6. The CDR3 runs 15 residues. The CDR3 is CASSQQVGRADTQYF. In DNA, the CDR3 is TGTGCCAGCAGCCAGCAGGTCGGGAGGGCAGATACGCAGTATTTT.

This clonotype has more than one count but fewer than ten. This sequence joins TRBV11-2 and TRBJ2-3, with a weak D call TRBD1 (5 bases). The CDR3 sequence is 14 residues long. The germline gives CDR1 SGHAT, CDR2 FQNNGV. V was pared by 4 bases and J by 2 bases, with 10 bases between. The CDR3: CASSSRQPTDTQYF. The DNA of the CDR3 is TGTGCCAGCAGCTCCAGACAGCCCACAGATACGCAGTATTTT.

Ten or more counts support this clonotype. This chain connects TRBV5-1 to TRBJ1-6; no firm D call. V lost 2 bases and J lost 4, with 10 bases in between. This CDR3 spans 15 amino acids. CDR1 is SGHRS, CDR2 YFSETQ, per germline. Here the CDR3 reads CASSLADGYNSPLHF. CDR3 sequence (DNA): TGCGCCAGCAGCTTAGCTGACGGGTATAATTCACCCCTCCACTTT. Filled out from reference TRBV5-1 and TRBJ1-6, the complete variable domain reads KAGVTQTPRYLIKTRGQQVTLSCSPISGHRSVSWYQQTPGQGLQFLFEYFSETQRNKGNFPGRFSGRQFSNSRSEMNVSTLELGDSALYLCASSLADGYNSPLHFGNGTRLTVT.

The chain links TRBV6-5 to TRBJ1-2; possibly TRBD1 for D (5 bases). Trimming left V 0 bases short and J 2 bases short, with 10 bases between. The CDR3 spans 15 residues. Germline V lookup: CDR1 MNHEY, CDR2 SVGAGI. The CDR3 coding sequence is TGTGCCAGCAGTTACTCGCCCGGGACGAACTATGGCTACACCTTC. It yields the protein CASSYSPGTNYGYTF.